This section outlines one TCR beta chain sequence together with its context. Its antigen is not known. This sample stems from a study of CD8+CD57+ T cells in acquired aplastic anemia. For the study at large: Sorted CD4+ plus CD8+ cells gave DNA averaging roughly 3.2 ug. CD4+ cells from healthy donors averaged about 10 million reads. Whole-study findings and limits: It was found that nearly 30 CD8+ CDR3 sequences were shared between patients and controls. Simpson's diversity of CD8+ cells was not significantly different in patients compared with controls.

CDR3 and TCR beta VDJ profiling relied on genomic DNA as the template. TCRdb re-analysed the reads in MiXCR, keeping a single row per CDR3 protein. The table has some 120,000 distinct CDR3 sequences, around 48% seen once; the top ten hold about 2.3%. The TCR sequence derives from a human donor in good health, serving as a control. The sequenced sample was sorted CD4+, CD8+, or CD8+CD57+ T cells (not recorded which) from PBMCs.

The CDR3: CASSFQGQGGGSPLHF. CDR3 DNA: TGTGCCAGCAGCTTTCAAGGACAGGGGGGAGGTTCACCCCTCCACTTT. The V call is TRBV11-1, the J call TRBJ1-6, with TRBD1 identical over 10 bases. Looked up from germline, CDR1 is SGHAT and CDR2 is FQDESV (reference sequence). The CDR3 is 16 amino acids. Trimming at V came to 3 bases and at J to 9 bases, leaving 8 bases not matched to a gene.